A selection of T cell receptor beta chains follows, all from one sample in a study of tumor-infiltrating lymphocytes in primary liver carcinoma. In TCRdb, the multiplex PCR reads were re-called with MiXCR into one record per CDR3 protein. The sample yields 90,000 to 140,000 distinct CDR3 sequences, approximately 82% seen once. Sequencing input: liver tumor tissue from sampling region 3. These receptors were obtained from a man between 40 and 49 years old with primary liver carcinoma and hepatitis B virus infection. The CDR3 runs from the conserved cysteine through the conserved F or W. The D gene is left open where the match is weak. Clone size is not always given. Where it is, it says once, few, many or a class for expanded clones.

NA	TRBV12-3/TRBV12-4	TRBJ2-5	TRBD2	CASNLSGTETQYF	TGTGCTAGCAACCTAAGCGGGACAGAGACCCAGTACTTC
few	TRBV11-2	TRBJ2-6	NA	CVTQWPRSGANVLTF	TGTGTCACGCAGTGGCCGCGCTCTGGGGCCAACGTCCTGACTTTC
NA	TRBV12-3/TRBV12-4	TRBJ1-1	NA	CASGSTSSNIEAFF	TGCGCCAGCGGGAGTACAAGTTCGAACATTGAAGCTTTCTTT
once	TRBV7-9	TRBJ2-7	NA	CAGSWAGDDQYF	TGTGCCGGCAGCTGGGCAGGGGACGACCAGTACTTC
NA	TRBV4-2	TRBJ2-7	NA	CASSQHWNEQYF	TGTGCCAGCAGCCAACATTGGAATGAGCAGTACTTC
NA	TRBV30	TRBJ2-1	TRBD2	CAWTTSGKNEQFF	TGTGCCTGGACTACCAGCGGGAAAAATGAGCAGTTCTTC
NA	TRBV6-5	TRBJ2-7	TRBD1	CASDPGTGRYEQYF	TGTGCCAGCGATCCTGGGACAGGACGCTACGAGCAGTACTTC
NA	TRBV29-1	TRBJ1-2	NA	CSVPDEGNTF	TGCAGCGTCCCCGACGAGGGTAACACCTTC
NA	TRBV6-2/TRBV6-3	TRBJ2-3	NA	CTSSYSSRDFTDTQYF	TGTACCAGCAGTTACTCGTCCCGGGACTTCACAGATACTCAGTATTTT
NA	TRBV14	TRBJ2-1	NA	CASSVLAEWVNNEQFF	TGTGCCAGCAGTGTCTTAGCGGAATGGGTAAACAATGAGCAGTTCTTC
once	TRBV14	TRBJ2-1	TRBD2	CVSSTVAGWVNNVQFF	TGTGTCAGCAGTACCGTAGCGGGATGGGTAAACAATGTGCAGTTCTTC
NA	TRBV2	TRBJ1-1	NA	CASMRAVPDAFF	TGTGCCAGCATGAGAGCCGTACCGGATGCTTTCTTT
many	TRBV5-1	TRBJ2-7	NA	CASSLQSGTYEQYF	TGCGCCAGCAGCTTGCAGAGCGGAACCTACGAGCAGTACTTC
NA	TRBV30	TRBJ2-3	TRBD1	CAWNWTGRYQPQYF	TGTGCCTGGAACTGGACAGGTCGATATCAGCCCCAGTATTTT
NA	TRBV5-4	TRBJ2-5	NA	CASRKGGRGEEAQYF	TGTGCCAGCCGAAAGGGGGGGAGGGGCGAGGAGGCCCAGTACTTC
NA	TRBV29-1	TRBJ2-7	NA	CSAMTSGTGTLYVQYF	TGTAGCGCCATGACATCTGGGACCGGCACTCTCTACGTGCAGTACTTC
NA	TRBV5-4	TRBJ1-1	NA	CASNWGVSGRLNTEAFF	TGTGCCAGCAATTGGGGAGTGTCGGGACGCCTGAACACTGAAGCTTTCTTT
NA	TRBV7-9	TRBJ2-4	NA	CAGSSPKNIQYF	TGTGCCGGCAGCTCCCCAAAGAACATTCAGTACTTC
NA	TRBV6-6	TRBJ1-4	NA	CASSFRAWGDEKLFF	TGTGCCAGCAGTTTTAGGGCATGGGGCGATGAAAAACTGTTTTTT
NA	TRBV29-1	TRBJ1-1	NA	CSGTSPNTEALF	TGCAGCGGAACAAGCCCGAACACTGAAGCTCTCTTT